This record looks at one T cell receptor (beta chain) sequence and its context. A much larger clone differs by one base, so this may be a read error. These data originate in a study of tumor-infiltrating lymphocytes in primary liver carcinoma. CDR1 MNHEY and CDR2 SVGEGT come from the germline V gene. The CDR3 length is 15 residues. RNA isolated from unsorted whole blood supplied the blood RNA, with germline DNA also extracted. Reverse transcription of roughly 0.45 ug total RNA with a constant-region primer produced TCR beta cDNA. Nested multiplex PCR, run for three rounds with slightly modified ARM-PCR, yielded TCR beta libraries. It was with TRBV1-TRBV30 forward primers and a C-beta reverse primer that the first two PCR rounds were run, at about 9 cycles each. From the multiplex PCR reads, TCRdb called clonotypes with MiXCR, one entry per CDR3 protein. This repertoire shows about 330,000 distinct CDR3 sequences, 65% found once; its top ten account for roughly 6%.

This clonotype originated in a man in his forties or fifties with primary liver carcinoma and hepatitis B virus infection. Sequencing was carried out using peripheral blood. The chain has TRBV6-2 or TRBV6-3 and TRBJ2-1, with D perhaps TRBD2 (6 bases). CDR3 residues: CVSRKGGKFFDEQFF. In nucleotides, the CDR3 is TGTGTCAGCAGGAAGGGCGGGAAATTCTTCGATGAGCAGTTCTTC.